The following is a TCR beta chain sequence with its context. The entry originates in a study of blood T cell repertoires in COVID-19. Study context: Spain, Italy and the United States supplied samples that represented acute and convalescent COVID-19. In each case, the material was cDNA or gDNA derived from T cells, B-cell-depleted T cells, or PBMCs.

How the authors handled the data: By means of reference gene primer amplification, nucleated cell counts were estimated. The repertoire was sequenced with immunoSEQ multiplex PCR; TCRdb's copy has only in-frame clones and lacks some. Clone size and the V and J calls come from that table; the DNA yielded D and trimming. In the table there are tens of thousands of clones, 80% of which are singletons. The V and J ends lost 2 bases and 2 bases respectively, with 9 bases between them. Germline V gene data show CDR1 as ENHRY and CDR2 as SYGVKD. The CDR3 contains 14 residues. This chain links TRBV10-3 with TRBJ1-2, with a possible D match to TRBD1 (5 bases). The sequencing input was peripheral blood. The clonotype comes from a man aged 65 to 85 who had recovered from COVID-19. CDR3: CAISESGHNYGYTF. CDR3 nucleotide sequence: TGTGCCATCAGTGAGAGTGGACACAACTATGGCTACACCTTC.